The next 15 T cell receptor beta chains were all read from a single sample in a study of T cells in Graves' hyperthyroidism and ophthalmopathy. There were TCR beta CDR3 regions amplified from RNA transcripts. During a first-round RT-PCR of the TCR CDR3, the HTBI primer set was used. TCRdb re-called the multiplex PCR reads through MiXCR, storing one row per CDR3 protein. In the table there are 450,000 to 650,000 distinct CDR3 sequences, about a sixth of which are singletons. The sequencing sample was made of blood. The source is a young woman with Graves' ophthalmopathy.

The rearrangement uses TRBV4-1 and TRBJ1-3; no firm D call. The length of the CDR3 is 16 residues. V shed 1 base and J shed 0 bases, with 10 bases lying between them. CDR1 and CDR2 (germline): MGHRA, YSYEKL. The CDR3 sequence: CASSQAPPFSGNTIYF. CDR3 bases: TGCGCCAGCAGCCAAGCCCCCCCATTCTCTGGAAACACCATATATTTT.

This clonotype appeared many times. This chain connects TRBV5-1 to TRBJ2-3, with 8 bases fitting TRBD2. Germline V CDR1 and CDR2: SGHRS, YFSETQ. CDR3 length: 16 amino acids. V dropped 3 bases and J dropped 2; count of bases not matched to a gene: 8. The CDR3 DNA reads TGCGCCAGCAGCTCAACTAGCGGCGTCTCCACAGATACGCAGTATTTT. This codes for CASSSTSGVSTDTQYF.

The sample holds one count of this clonotype. This chain uses TRBV29-1 with TRBJ2-1; TRBD2 matches at 7 bases. J was trimmed by 10 bases and V by 7 bases; bases with no gene match: 7. The V gene's germline CDR1 is SQVTM and CDR2 ANQGSEA. This CDR3 is 11 amino acids long. The CDR3 sequence: CSASGGLEQFF. The CDR3, as DNA: TGCAGCGCATCGGGGGGACTGGAGCAGTTCTTC.

V gene TRBV5-1 combines with J gene TRBJ1-2; 8 nucleotides align to TRBD1. Germline trimming cut 5 bases from V and 4 bases from J; bases unmatched to any gene: 10. Germline CDR1 and CDR2: SGHRS and YFSETQ. CDR3 length: 15 residues. CDR3 nucleotide sequence: TGCGCCAGCAGTCGTCGGACAGGGTGGTTCTATGGCTACACCTTC. Translation: CASSRRTGWFYGYTF.

J is TRBJ1-2 and V is TRBV7-2, with 9 bases fitting TRBD1. Germline CDR1 SGHTA, CDR2 FQGNSA. CDR3 length: 16 amino acids. V was pared by 0 bases and J by 4 bases, with 6 bases of the junction left unmatched. The CDR3 nucleotides are TGTGCCAGCAGCTTAGCGGGACAGGGAGAAGCCTATGGCTACACCTTC. Amino acid sequence: CASSLAGQGEAYGYTF.

Ten or more counts support this clonotype. This chain joins TRBV12-5 and TRBJ1-5, with D tentatively TRBD1 (5 bases). CDR1 and CDR2 (germline): LGHNT, FRNRAP. Trimming took 1 base from V and 4 from J, leaving 8 bases between them. The length of the CDR3 is 14 residues. CDR3 sequence reads: CASGLEGSNQPQHF. Written as DNA, the CDR3 is TGTGCTAGTGGTTTGGAGGGGAGTAATCAGCCCCAGCATTTT.

The chain is built from TRBV9 and TRBJ1-3; 9 nucleotides line up with TRBD1. The CDR3 is made up of 15 amino acids. Germline assignment: CDR1 SGDLS and CDR2 YYNGEE. Unmatched junction bases numbered 6, after V lost 4 bases and J lost 4 bases. This CDR3 reads CASSLRDRAGNTIYF. DNA of the CDR3: TGTGCCAGCAGCCTCCGGGACAGGGCGGGAAACACCATATATTTT.

Many counts were recorded for this clonotype. This chain links TRBV13 with TRBJ1-1; D remains ambiguous. The CDR3 has 14 residues. V dropped 4 bases and J dropped 1 base, with 10 bases sitting between them. The germline gives CDR1 PRHDT, CDR2 FYEKMQ (reference sequence). CDR3 bases: TGTGCCAGCAGCTACCTGACAACGAACACTGAAGCTTTCTTT. Protein product: CASSYLTTNTEAFF.

This clonotype has a handful of counts. The V call is TRBV29-1, the J call TRBJ1-2, with 7 bases lining up with TRBD1. CDR1 is SQVTM, CDR2 ANQGSEA, per germline. The V segment lost 6 bases and the J segment 3 bases; nucleotides outside the gene matches: 7. The CDR3 is 13 residues long. The CDR3 DNA is TGCAGCGTGAGGACAGGCGACGACTATGGCTACACCTTC. Its translation: CSVRTGDDYGYTF.

This clonotype was observed many times. CDR3 sequence (DNA): TGCAGCCTCGGAGGGACTAGCACAGATACGCAGTATTTT. Amino acid sequence: CSLGGTSTDTQYF. This chain links TRBV20-1 with TRBJ2-3; TRBD2 is a possible D gene (6 bases). The CDR3 has 13 amino acids. Germline CDR1 and CDR2: DFQATT and SNEGSKA (reference sequence).

This clonotype was detected ten times or more. The V call is TRBV2, the J call TRBJ2-3; D gene ambiguous. CDR3 length: 13 residues. V was clipped by 6 bases and J by 0 bases, with 7 bases between them. Germline V CDR1 and CDR2: SNHLY, FYNNEI. The CDR3 sequence is CASSYISTDTQYF. For the CDR3, the DNA is TGTGCCAGCAGCTATATTAGCACAGATACGCAGTATTTT.

This clonotype was picked up a small number of times. J is TRBJ2-3 and V is TRBV4-2; D not certain. The CDR3 consists of 15 residues. Germline-derived CDR1 and CDR2 are LGHNA and YNFKEQ. V lost 0 bases and J lost 5, with 12 bases in between. DNA of the CDR3: TGTGCCAGCAGCCAAGAGTCAAGAGGTGGAGATACGCAGTATTTT. It translates to CASSQESRGGDTQYF.

This clonotype was seen many times. V and J are TRBV20-1 and TRBJ2-1; no reliable D call. V lost 3 bases, J lost 9 bases, and 12 bases lay in between. CDR3 length equals 12 residues. In germline, CDR1 is DFQATT, CDR2 SNEGSKA (reference sequence). The CDR3 sequence: CSASPLVSEQFF. The CDR3 nucleotides are TGCAGTGCTAGCCCCCTAGTATCTGAGCAGTTCTTC.

This clonotype was picked up a small number of times. One junction end disagrees with the germline gene, perhaps due to a read error. This chain links TRBV24-1 with TRBJ2-6; tentative D call: TRBD1 (5 bases). Germline CDR1 and CDR2: KGHDR and SFDVKD. This CDR3 has 13 amino acids. This CDR3 reads CATLASGANVQTF. The CDR3 nucleotides read TGTGCCACCCTGGCCTCTGGGGCCAACGTCCAGACTTTC.

The sample holds many counts of this clonotype. The V call is TRBV28, the J call TRBJ1-5; a weak D match, TRBD1 (5 bases). V lost 5 bases and J 0 bases, leaving 11 bases between the germline ends. The CDR3 totals 15 residues. Germline V lookup: CDR1 MDHEN, CDR2 SYDVKM. This CDR3 reads CASSENRYSNQPQHF. CDR3 nucleotide sequence: TGTGCCAGCAGTGAAAACAGGTATAGCAATCAGCCCCAGCATTTT.